The clone carrying this TCR beta chain showed up many times. Its antigen is as yet unknown. These data come from a study of T cells after yellow fever vaccination. The CDR3 contains 15 residues. CDR1 MDHEN and CDR2 SYDVKM come from the germline V gene. Trimming shortened V by 11 bases and J by 7 bases, and 26 bases separated the two germline ends. The study, taken as a whole, reports: FACS-sorted repertoires could contain abundant clonotypes contaminating from the bulk population. Reappearance after the booster was observed for most primary-vaccination clones (about 95% CD4, almost 90% CD8).

TCRdb re-called the 5' RACE reads with MiXCR, one entry per CDR3 protein. The data contain over 110,000 distinct CDR3 sequences, 7.7% of them seen just once; the ten biggest clones take up roughly 0.77%. The receptor was derived from a man younger than 40 who received the YFV17D yellow fever vaccine. The source was CD4+ T cells sorted from PBMCs, collected 5 days after the yellow fever booster vaccination. The genes are TRBV28 and TRBJ2-5; D is uncertain. The CDR3 reads CALEKRSARGLTQYF. CDR3 DNA sequence: TGTGCCCTCGAGAAAAGGTCTGCACGTGGCTTGACCCAGTACTTC.